This record covers a single TCR beta chain. Antigen unknown. The entry originates in a study of PD-1 blockade in classical Hodgkin lymphoma. Study-level findings and limits: Some patients started nivolumab under 1 year after ASCT, and they were excluded.

TCRdb's copy holds only in-frame clones and misses some; the assay was immunoSEQ multiplex PCR. The sample comprises about 19,000 clones, around 89% of which are singletons, and about 4.5% rests with the top ten. Trimming removed 6 bases from V and 4 bases from J; junction bases left unmatched: 6. From germline, CDR1 is WSHSY and CDR2 SAAADI. The CDR3 extends over 14 amino acids. Time point noted: cycle 4 day 1 (C4D1), after more than five weeks of nivolumab. Brentuximab vedotin exposure varied among the patients, all of whom had relapsed after autologous stem cell transplantation. PBMCs, once thawed, yielded CD8+ T cells isolated by magnetic negative selection.

The chain recombines TRBV10-2 with TRBJ1-3; 7 bases fit TRBD1. The material sequenced was CD8+ T cells from blood, taken before the fourth cycle of nivolumab. The TCR was taken from a human donor with classical Hodgkin lymphoma. CDR3 sequence (DNA): TGCGCCAGCAGGGAACAGGGGATCGGAAACACCATATATTTT. This gives the protein CASREQGIGNTIYF.